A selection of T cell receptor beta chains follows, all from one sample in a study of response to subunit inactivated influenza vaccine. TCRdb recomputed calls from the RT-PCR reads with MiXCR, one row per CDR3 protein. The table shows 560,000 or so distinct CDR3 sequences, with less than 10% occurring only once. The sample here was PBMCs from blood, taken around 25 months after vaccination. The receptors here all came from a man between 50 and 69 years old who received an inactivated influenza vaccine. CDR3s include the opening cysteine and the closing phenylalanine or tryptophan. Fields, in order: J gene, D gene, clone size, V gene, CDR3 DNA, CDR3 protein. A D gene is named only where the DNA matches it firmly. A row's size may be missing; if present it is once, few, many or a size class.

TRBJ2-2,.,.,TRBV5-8,TGTGCCAGCAGCTCCCGCGCTAGAGGGTACACCGGGGAGCTGTTTTTT,CASSSRARGYTGELFF
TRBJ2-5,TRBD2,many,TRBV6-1,TGTGCCAGCGTCGGACTAGGAGTATGGGAGACCCAGTACTTC,CASVGLGVWETQYF
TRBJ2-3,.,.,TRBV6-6,TGTGCCAGCAAGTTGGGCACAGATACGCAGTATTTT,CASKLGTDTQYF
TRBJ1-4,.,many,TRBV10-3,TGTGCCATCAGAGATTCCTTCGATTCTAATGAAAAACTGTTTTTT,CAIRDSFDSNEKLFF
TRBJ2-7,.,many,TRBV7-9,TGTGCCAGCAGCTATTACCGCGGGTTCGGGTACGAGCAGTACTTC,CASSYYRGFGYEQYF
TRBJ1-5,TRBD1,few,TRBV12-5,TGTGCTAGTGGTTTGGTCCGGGGCAGGGGGCATGACAATCAGCCCCAGCATTTT,CASGLVRGRGHDNQPQHF
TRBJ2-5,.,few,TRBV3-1,TGTGCCAGCAGCCAAGATTCACAGACCCAGTACTTC,CASSQDSQTQYF
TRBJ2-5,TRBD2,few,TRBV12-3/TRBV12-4,TGTGCCAGCAGTTTTAGGGGTTCGACTAGCGGGGGGGCCCGGGAAGAGACCCAGTACTTC,CASSFRGSTSGGAREETQYF
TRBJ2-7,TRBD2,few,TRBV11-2,TGTGCCAGCAGCTCCGGGACTAGCGCTTCGTACTTC,CASSSGTSASYF
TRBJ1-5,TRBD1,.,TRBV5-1,TGCGCCAGCAGCTTGATGGGGACAGGGGATCAGCCCCAGCATTTT,CASSLMGTGDQPQHF
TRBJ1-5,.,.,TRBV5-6,TGTGCCAGCAGCCGGGTAGGTGAAGGGTCTAATCAGCCCCAGCATTTT,CASSRVGEGSNQPQHF
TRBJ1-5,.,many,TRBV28,TGTGCCAGCAGTCTTGGTGGGCCCCAGCATTTT,CASSLGGPQHF
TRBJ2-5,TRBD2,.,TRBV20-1,TGCAGTGCTAGACCTGTAGCGGGACATCTCCAAGAGACCCAGTACTTC,CSARPVAGHLQETQYF